The clone carrying this T cell receptor beta chain was detected only a few times. Its cognate antigen is unknown. Expressed TCRB transcripts got sequenced, as all isolated RNA was reverse transcribed. Read counts averaged around 4 million for samples of naive, central memory and regulatory T cells. Profiling relied on immunoSEQ multiplex PCR, and the TCRdb table lists in-frame clones only, not all of them. Among around 340,000 clones, approximately 9.7% were seen once, and the ten largest hold 1%. The data are from a study of beta chain features in type 1 diabetes. Study observations and caveats: For Type 1 diabetes patients, all four CD4+ subsets carried TCRB CDR3s that were moderately but significantly shorter. HLA effects on TCRB rearrangement stayed unresolved here.

Trimming removed 0 bases from V and 6 bases from J, with 8 bases in between. The CDR3 consists of 13 residues. Germline CDR1 is LGHNA and CDR2 is YSLEER. Sorted CD4+ subsets: naive, central memory, regulatory, stem cell-like memory (CD45RO/CCR7/CD25/CD127/CD95/CD27 panel). The sequence derives from a man younger than 45 with type 1 diabetes. The sequencing sample was made of central memory CD4+ T cells from blood. The rearrangement links TRBV4-3 to TRBJ2-5; D is uncertain. CDR3 sequence reads: CASSQDLGKTQYF. The CDR3, as DNA: TGCGCCAGCAGCCAAGATCTAGGCAAGACCCAGTACTTC.